The entry that follows covers one T cell receptor (beta chain) sequence. Its specificity is unknown. This record belongs to a study of T cell responses to AZD1222 COVID-19 vaccine. Study outcomes and limitations: Mostly white British, mostly female donors; authors suggested clonal diversity may be underestimated. Of the AZD1222 recipients, only 6 or 7 were seropositive at baseline. Nearly half of the spike-specific TCRs reportedly recognize variant regions that carry no mutations. Sampled repertoires all dated from after the peak T cell response.

Clones were read by immunoSEQ multiplex PCR, and TCRdb kept only the in-frame ones, dropping some. The repertoire includes tens of thousands of clones, around three quarters of them detected once, and about 3.6% sits in the top ten. This CDR3 spans 14 amino acids. V was cut by 4 bases and J by 2 bases, with 11 bases left in between. Germline-derived CDR1 and CDR2 are GTSNPN and SVGIG (reference sequence). The sample consisted of peripheral blood, taken on day 0 of AZD1222 vaccination. The chain employs TRBV30 and TRBJ2-2; no clear D. The clonotype originates from an adult in good health. Written as DNA, the CDR3 is TGTGCCTGGAACCTCCTCCGAAACACCGGGGAGCTGTTTTTT. It yields the protein CAWNLLRNTGELFF.